This T cell receptor (beta chain) was captured in a study of T cells in Graves' hyperthyroidism and ophthalmopathy. Regarding the study as a whole: A model built on 13 V-J features separated ophthalmopathy from stable hyperthyroidism.

The TCR beta CDR3 regions underwent amplification using RNA transcripts as the source. TCR CDR3 regions were first amplified by RT-PCR with HTBI primers. TCRdb re-analysed the multiplex PCR reads in MiXCR, keeping a single row per CDR3 protein. The sample holds about 590,000 distinct CDR3 sequences, around 14% seen once. This CDR3 has 15 amino acids. Germline values: CDR1 LGHNA, CDR2 YSLEER. V shed 0 bases, J shed 5 bases, and the junction held 3 bases outside the gene matches. A note on this clonotype: Its cognate antigen is unknown.

The receptor's source is a woman aged 30 to 39 with Graves' hyperthyroidism. The chain recombines TRBV4-3 with TRBJ1-4; TRBD1 aligns across 7 bases. The source material was blood. The CDR3 DNA follows: TGCGCCAGCAGCCAAGAGACAGGGATAAATGAAAAACTGTTTTTT. Amino acid sequence: CASSQETGINEKLFF.